This T cell receptor beta chain is from a study of blood T cell repertoires in COVID-19 (dated by TCRdb to 2018 to 2020). The study in broad terms: Samples from collaborators originated in the United States, Italy and Spain and spanned both the acute and convalescent phases of COVID-19. The prospective study material was composed of cDNA or gDNA derived from T cells, B-cell-depleted T cells, or PBMCs. Deeply sampled blood TCRbeta repertoires from subjects exposed to, actively infected with, or recovered from COVID-19 were included in the dataset. The repertoires were released in a freely available public database meant as a resource for research on the immune response to SARS-CoV-2. Samples were obtained from the ongoing ImmuneRACE study (first 160 participants) and from approximately 1,200 subjects provided by 6 global collaborators. Sample metadata almost always included a de-identified subject ID, COVID-19 status, age in years and sex. Where HLA class I and class II types were available, the types were taken from metadata supplied by the sample provider, not from assay-based typing. Overall results and qualifications from the work: How much clinical and demographic metadata was included differed by source and by participant, and the metadata was provided uncurated.

The collaborating institutions used their own protocols to collect whole blood in K2EDTA tubes. For TCRbeta analysis, collaborator samples were shipped as frozen whole blood, as isolated PBMCs, or as DNA extracted from either sample type. Concerning this clone: Its antigen is currently not known. Qualities for individual bases were not recorded, and no much larger clone is one base off.

The immunoSEQ Assay, a bias-controlled multiplex PCR, was used to amplify TCRbeta CDR3 regions from genomic DNA. The published analysis was carried out like this. Within the assay, amplification of reference gene primers was used to estimate how many nucleated cells each sample contained. To quantify the absolute abundance of each unique TCRbeta CDR3 rearrangement, sequence reads were collapsed and filtered. Productive Simpson clonality was computed per sample as the square root of Simpson's diversity index over productive rearrangements. The table comes from immuneACCESS by way of TCRdb, which keeps in-frame sequences with V and J called. Part of the clones is missing from these tables; in studies checked, under half for an unresolved V gene and the rest for unknown reasons. That table gives V, J and clone size, and the DNA gave D and trimming. In this sample the table shows around 200,000 clones, about 87% of which occur a single time. The ten biggest clones cover less than 3% of the sample.

The CDR3 goes from the cysteine to the phenylalanine over 15 residues. Only CDR3 DNA remains: 45 bases, in frame from the first base. In the germline V gene (reference sequence), CDR1 corresponds to LGHDT and CDR2 to YNNKEL. Trimming takes 4 bases from V and 8 bases from J, and the germline ends sit 20 bases apart. Sequencing input: peripheral blood. The clonotype was recovered from a middle-aged man with active or convalescent COVID-19. The rearranged segments are TRBV3-1 (or the pseudogene TRBV3-2) and TRBJ1-2; no D gene can be assigned with confidence. The bases read TGTGCCAGCAGCCTATATCCGGGGTTTGTGGGAGGCTACACCTTC. Its protein product is CASSLYPGFVGGYTF.